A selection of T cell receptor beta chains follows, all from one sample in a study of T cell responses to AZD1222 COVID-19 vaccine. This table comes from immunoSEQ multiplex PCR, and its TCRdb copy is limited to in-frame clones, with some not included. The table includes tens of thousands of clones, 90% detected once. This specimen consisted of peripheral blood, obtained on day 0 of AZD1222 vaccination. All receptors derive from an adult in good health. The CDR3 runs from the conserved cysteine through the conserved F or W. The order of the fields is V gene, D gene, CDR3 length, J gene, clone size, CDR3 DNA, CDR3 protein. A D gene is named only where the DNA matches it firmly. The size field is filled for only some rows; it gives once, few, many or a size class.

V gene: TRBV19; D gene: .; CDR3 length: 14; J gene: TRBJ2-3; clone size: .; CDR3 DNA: TGTGCCAGTAGTGATTGGGCTAGCACAGATACGCAGTATTTT; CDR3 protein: CASSDWASTDTQYF
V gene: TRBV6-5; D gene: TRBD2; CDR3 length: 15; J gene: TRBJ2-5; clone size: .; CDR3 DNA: TGTGCCAGCGGGGGAGCGGGGGCGATCCAAGAGACCCAGTACTTC; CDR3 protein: CASGGAGAIQETQYF
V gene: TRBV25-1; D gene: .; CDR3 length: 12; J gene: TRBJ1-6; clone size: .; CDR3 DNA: TGTGCCAGCAGTGAAAGGCCTCGGGCCCTCCACTTT; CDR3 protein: CASSERPRALHF
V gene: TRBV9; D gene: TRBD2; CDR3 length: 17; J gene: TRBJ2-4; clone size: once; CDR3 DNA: TGTGCCAGCAGCCCACGTAGCGGGGGGGCTTCAAGGGACATTCAGTACTTC; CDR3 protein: CASSPRSGGASRDIQYF
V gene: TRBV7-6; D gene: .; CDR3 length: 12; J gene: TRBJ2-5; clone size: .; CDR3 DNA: TGTGCCAGCAGTATGTACCAAGAGACCCAGTACTTC; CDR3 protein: CASSMYQETQYF
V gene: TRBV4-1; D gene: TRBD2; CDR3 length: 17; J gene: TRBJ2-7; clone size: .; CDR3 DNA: TGCGCCAGCAGCCAAGTTCCGAAGGGGACTAGCGTCCACGAGCAGTACTTC; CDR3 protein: CASSQVPKGTSVHEQYF
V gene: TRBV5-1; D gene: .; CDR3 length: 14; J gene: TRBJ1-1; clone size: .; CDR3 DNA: TGCGCCAGCAGCTTGGCGACAGTTAACACTGAAGCTTTCTTT; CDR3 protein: CASSLATVNTEAFF
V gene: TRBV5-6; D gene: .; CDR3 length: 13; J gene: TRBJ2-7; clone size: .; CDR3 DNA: TGTGCCAGCAGCTTGTGGGACATATCCGAGCAGTACTTC; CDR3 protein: CASSLWDISEQYF
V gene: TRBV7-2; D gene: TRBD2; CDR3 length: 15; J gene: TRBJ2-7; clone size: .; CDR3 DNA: TGTGCCAGCAGCATTAGCGGGGGGGTCTCCTACGAGCAGTACTTC; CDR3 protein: CASSISGGVSYEQYF
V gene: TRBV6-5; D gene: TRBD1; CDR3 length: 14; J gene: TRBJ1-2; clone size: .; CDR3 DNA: TGTGCCAGCAGGACAGGGGGCTCTCACTATGGCTACACCTTC; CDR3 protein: CASRTGGSHYGYTF
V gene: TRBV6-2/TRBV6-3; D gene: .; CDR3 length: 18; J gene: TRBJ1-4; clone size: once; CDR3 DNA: TGTGCCAGCAGTTACTCAATCACCGTTGGAGGATCCGGGGAAAAACTGTTTTTT; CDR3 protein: CASSYSITVGGSGEKLFF
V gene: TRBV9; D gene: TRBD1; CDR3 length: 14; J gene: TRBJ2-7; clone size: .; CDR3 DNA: TGTGCCAGCAGCGAATGGGACAGCGCCTACGAGCAGTACTTC; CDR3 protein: CASSEWDSAYEQYF
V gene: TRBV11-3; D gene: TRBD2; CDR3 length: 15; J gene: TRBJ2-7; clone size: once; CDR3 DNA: TGTGCCAGCAGCTTCCAAGCGGGGGCAGACTACGAGCAGTACTTC; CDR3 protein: CASSFQAGADYEQYF
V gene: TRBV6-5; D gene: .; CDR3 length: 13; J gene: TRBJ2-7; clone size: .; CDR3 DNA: TGTGCCAGCATGGGGGATGGCCCCTACGAGCAGTACTTC; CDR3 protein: CASMGDGPYEQYF
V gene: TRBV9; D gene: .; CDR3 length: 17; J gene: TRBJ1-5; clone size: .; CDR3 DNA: TGTGCCAGCAGCGTAGGGGTAGTAGGGACTGCTAATCAGCCCCAGCATTTT; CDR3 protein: CASSVGVVGTANQPQHF
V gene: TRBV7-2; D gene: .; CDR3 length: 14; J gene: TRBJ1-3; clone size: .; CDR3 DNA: TGTGCCAGCAGCCCCGATAGCTCTGGAAACACCATATATTTT; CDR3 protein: CASSPDSSGNTIYF
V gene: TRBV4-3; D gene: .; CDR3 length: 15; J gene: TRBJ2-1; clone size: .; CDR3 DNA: TGCGCCAGCAGCCCCGAGGACGGAACCTACAATGAGCAGTTCTTC; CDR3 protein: CASSPEDGTYNEQFF
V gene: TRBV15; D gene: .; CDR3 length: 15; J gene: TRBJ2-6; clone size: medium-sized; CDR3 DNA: TGTGCCACCAGCAGAGATCAATTAGGGGCCAACGTCCTGACTTTC; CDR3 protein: CATSRDQLGANVLTF
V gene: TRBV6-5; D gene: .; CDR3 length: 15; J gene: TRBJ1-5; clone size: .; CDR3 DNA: TGTGCCAGCAGTTACGGCCAGGGGAGCAATCAGCCCCAGCATTTT; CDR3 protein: CASSYGQGSNQPQHF
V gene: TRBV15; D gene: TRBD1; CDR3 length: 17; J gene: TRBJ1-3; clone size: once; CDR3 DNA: TGTGCCACCAGCAGAGATCTAGAGGGGGCGCGAGGAAACACCATATATTTT; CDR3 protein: CATSRDLEGARGNTIYF
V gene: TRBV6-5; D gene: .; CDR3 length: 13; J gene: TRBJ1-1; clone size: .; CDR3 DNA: TGTGCCAGCAGTTACTGGGGGAACACTGAAGCTTTCTTT; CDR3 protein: CASSYWGNTEAFF
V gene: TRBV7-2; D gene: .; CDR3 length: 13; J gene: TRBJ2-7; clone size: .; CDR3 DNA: TGTGCCAGCAGCTCTGGAGTTGGATACGAGCAGTACTTC; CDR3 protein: CASSSGVGYEQYF
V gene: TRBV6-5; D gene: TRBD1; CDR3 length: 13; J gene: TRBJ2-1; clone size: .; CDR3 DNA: TGTGCCAGCAGTTTTACAGGGGGAGGTGAGCAGTTCTTC; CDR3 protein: CASSFTGGGEQFF
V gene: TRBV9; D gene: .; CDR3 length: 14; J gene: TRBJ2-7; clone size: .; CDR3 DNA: TGTGCCAGCAGCCCCTCGCCGGGTTCCTACGAGCAGTACTTC; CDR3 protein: CASSPSPGSYEQYF
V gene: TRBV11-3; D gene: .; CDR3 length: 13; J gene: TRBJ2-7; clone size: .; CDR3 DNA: TGTGCCAGCAGCTCCCCCCCGGAGACCGAGCAGTACTTC; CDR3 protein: CASSSPPETEQYF
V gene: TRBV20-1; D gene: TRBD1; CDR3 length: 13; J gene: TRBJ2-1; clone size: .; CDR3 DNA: TGCAGTGCTAGTAAGGACAGGGGTGATGAGCAGTTCTTC; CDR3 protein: CSASKDRGDEQFF
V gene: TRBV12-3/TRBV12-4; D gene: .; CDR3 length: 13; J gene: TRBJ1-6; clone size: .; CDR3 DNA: TGTGCCAGCAGCCGGGACATCAATTCACCCCTCCACTTT; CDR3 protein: CASSRDINSPLHF
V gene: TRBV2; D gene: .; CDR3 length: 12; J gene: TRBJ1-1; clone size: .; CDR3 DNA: TGTGCCAGCACGCTAGGGGGGACTGAAGCTTTCTTT; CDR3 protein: CASTLGGTEAFF
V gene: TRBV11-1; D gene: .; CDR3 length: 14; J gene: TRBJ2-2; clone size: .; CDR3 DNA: TGTGCCAGCAGCTTAGCTAAATACACCGGGGAGCTGTTTTTT; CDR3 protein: CASSLAKYTGELFF
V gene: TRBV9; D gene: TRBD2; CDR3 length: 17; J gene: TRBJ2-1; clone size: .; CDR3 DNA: TGTGCCAGCAGCGTTACTAGCGGGGGTTCTTCCTACAATGAGCAGTTCTTC; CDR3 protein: CASSVTSGGSSYNEQFF
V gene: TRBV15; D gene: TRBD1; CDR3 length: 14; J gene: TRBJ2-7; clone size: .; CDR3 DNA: TGTGCCACCAGCACCACAGGGGCGGGTTACGAGCAGTACTTC; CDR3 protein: CATSTTGAGYEQYF
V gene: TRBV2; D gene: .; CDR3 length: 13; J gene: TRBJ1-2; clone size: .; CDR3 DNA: TGTGCCAGCAGTGAAGGCGCGGACTATGGCTACACCTTC; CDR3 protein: CASSEGADYGYTF
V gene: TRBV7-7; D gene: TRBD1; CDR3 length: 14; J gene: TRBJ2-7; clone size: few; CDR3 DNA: TGTGCTAGCAGCCAAGACAGGGGTTCCTACGAGCAGTACTTC; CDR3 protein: CASSQDRGSYEQYF
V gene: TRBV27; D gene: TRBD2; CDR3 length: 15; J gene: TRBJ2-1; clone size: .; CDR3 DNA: TGTGCCAGCAGTCGAGCGGGACTTAATTTTCGGGAGCAGTTCTTC; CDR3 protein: CASSRAGLNFREQFF
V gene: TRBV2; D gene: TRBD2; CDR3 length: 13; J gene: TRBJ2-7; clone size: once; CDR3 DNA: TGTGCCAGCAGGACAGGACTAGCGAGCGAGCAGTACTTC; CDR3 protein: CASRTGLASEQYF
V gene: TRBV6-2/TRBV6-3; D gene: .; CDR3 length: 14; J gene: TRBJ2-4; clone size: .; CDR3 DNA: TGTGCCAGCAGTCGGACAGGGAGGGCAAACATTCAGTACTTC; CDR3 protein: CASSRTGRANIQYF
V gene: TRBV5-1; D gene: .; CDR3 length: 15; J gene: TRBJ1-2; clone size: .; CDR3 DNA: TGCGCCAGCAGCTCAACAGGGCCCGATAGGTATGGCTACACCTTC; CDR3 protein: CASSSTGPDRYGYTF